This T cell receptor beta chain was sequenced for a study of naive and memory T cell subsets. Study-level points and caveats: Between naive and memory subsets, TCR abundance power law exponents differed.

This clonotype was counted many times. No antigen is known for it. CMV status came from CD4+ T cell IFNgamma after overnight CMV lysate stimulation of fresh PBMCs. Two oligonucleotides, mixed equimolar, formed the beta constant-region primer covering TRBC1 and TRBC2. Ligation attached a single-stranded oligonucleotide with a 12-nucleotide UMI and the SP2 primer to the cDNA 3' end. Via MiXCR, TCRdb re-called the UMI-ligation and nested PCR reads, giving one row per CDR3 protein. Of tens of thousands of distinct CDR3 sequences listed, about an eighth are singletons. Germline V CDR1 and CDR2: DFQATT, SNEGSKA (reference sequence). The CDR3 is 11 amino acids. Deletions cut 6 bases from V and 2 bases from J, with 7 bases between.

The sequenced sample was effector memory CD4+ T cells from blood. Subset of the sample: effector memory, CD45RA- CD27-. This sequence joins TRBV20-1 and TRBJ2-5; D call uncertain. The clonotype was recovered from a human donor in good health. CDR3 DNA: TGCAGTGCCAACAGTCAAGAGACCCAGTACTTC. It yields the protein CSANSQETQYF.